These 22 T cell receptor beta chains were all obtained from the same sample, sequenced in a study of Ad26.COV2.S vaccination and SARS-CoV-2 variants. Clones were sequenced by immunoSEQ multiplex PCR, and TCRdb holds only the in-frame ones, with some missing. The table includes about 450,000 clones, 89% detected once. As for treatment: roughly 20 received Ad26.COV2.S at low or high dose, single or two shots; about five received placebo; per-sample allocation not given. Material that was analyzed had been drawn on day 63 after the first vaccine or placebo injection. Sequencing was performed on peripheral blood, taken in a trial of Ad26.COV2.S vaccine versus placebo. The receptors were gathered from a person between 18 and 65 years old who received the Ad26.COV2.S COVID-19 vaccine or a placebo.

The J gene is TRBJ2-7, the V gene TRBV18; D unclear. Germline lookup yields CDR1 KGHSH and CDR2 LQKENI. V was trimmed by 5 bases and J by 4 bases, leaving 12 bases between them. CDR3 length equals 13 residues. The DNA for the CDR3 is TGTGCCAGCTCATCCGCGGTCGGTTACGAGCAGTACGTC. It codes for CASSSAVGYEQYV.

The V gene is TRBV7-2, the J gene TRBJ1-2; D unresolved. The V gene lost 1 base and the J gene lost 1 base, with 7 bases spanning the gap. Germline-derived CDR1 and CDR2 are SGHTA and FQGNSA. The CDR3 spans 14 residues. CDR3 bases: TGTGCCAGCAGCTTAGTACCGGGTAACTATGGCTACACCTTC. This translates into CASSLVPGNYGYTF.

The CDR3 loop reads CASSWTISSPLHF. In DNA, the CDR3 is TGTGCCAGCAGTTGGACAATTTCCTCACCCCTCCACTTT. V is TRBV7-3 and J is TRBJ1-6, with a weak D call TRBD1 (5 bases). This CDR3 comprises 13 residues. V dropped 6 bases and J dropped 10 bases, with 13 bases sitting between them. Germline V gene data show CDR1 as SGHTA and CDR2 as FQGTGA.

This chain connects TRBV18 to TRBJ2-1, with D possibly being TRBD2 (6 bases). V lost 5 bases to trimming and J lost 8 bases, with 13 bases between them. CDR1 is KGHSH, CDR2 LQKENI, per germline. CDR3 length: 13 residues. The CDR3 reads CASSSGLNDEQFF. Written as DNA, the CDR3 is TGTGCCAGCTCATCGGGACTGAATGATGAGCAGTTCTTC.

This chain links TRBV5-1 with TRBJ2-3; tentative D call: TRBD2 (6 bases). V was shortened by 4 bases and J by 0 bases, with 21 bases between the two germline ends. Germline assignment: CDR1 SGHRS and CDR2 YFSETQ. The CDR3 is made up of 18 amino acids. CDR3 sequence reads: CASSPPGGVKTSTDTQYF. CDR3 sequence (DNA): TGCGCCAGCAGCCCCCCAGGCGGGGTCAAAACTAGCACAGATACGCAGTATTTT.

The chain is built from TRBV4-2 and TRBJ1-2; D gene uncertain. The V and J ends lost 1 base and 1 base respectively, with 10 bases between them. The germline CDR1 and CDR2 sequences are LGHNA and YNFKEQ. The CDR3 totals 15 residues. The CDR3 spells CASSQAWESNYGYTF. Written as DNA, the CDR3 is TGTGCCAGCAGCCAAGCTTGGGAGAGTAACTATGGCTACACCTTC.

This sequence joins TRBV6-5 and TRBJ1-1, with 8 nucleotides matching TRBD1. The V segment lost 9 bases and the J segment 1 base; nucleotides outside the gene matches: 7. This CDR3 comprises 14 residues. The germline CDR1 and CDR2 sequences are MNHEY and SVGAGI. CDR3 region: CASTRGQANTEAFF. In DNA form, the CDR3 reads TGTGCCAGTACCAGGGGGCAGGCGAACACTGAAGCTTTCTTT.

This clone was counted a single time. The chain is built from TRBV18 and TRBJ1-3, with D hard to call. CDR1 is KGHSH, CDR2 LQKENI, per germline. The V gene lost 8 bases and the J gene lost 0 bases, with 5 bases spanning the gap. CDR3 size: 12 residues. For the CDR3, the DNA is TGTGCCAGCACAAGCTCTGGAAACACCATATATTTT. This gives the protein CASTSSGNTIYF.

The chain uses TRBV6-5 and TRBJ2-2; 7 positions agree with TRBD1. Germline CDR1 is MNHEY and CDR2 is SVGAGI. V lost 6 bases, J lost 2 bases, and 3 bases stayed unmatched. The CDR3 has 14 amino acids. CDR3 DNA: TGTGCCAGCAGGACAGGGATCAACACCGGGGAGCTGTTTTTT. Amino acid sequence: CASRTGINTGELFF.

This clone was observed once. V gene TRBV6-5 combines with J gene TRBJ2-5; TRBD2 might be the D (6 bases). Germline V gives CDR1 MNHEY, CDR2 SVGAGI. Trimming took 6 bases from V and 5 from J, leaving 16 bases between them. The CDR3 totals 14 residues. The CDR3 is CASSRTLAGETQYF. CDR3 nucleotides: TGTGCCAGCAGCCGGACCCTCGCGGGGGAGACCCAGTACTTC.

The chain links TRBV25-1 to TRBJ2-5; D might be TRBD1 or TRBD2, each matching 5 bases. This CDR3 is 14 amino acids long. The ends were cut back, 4 bases at V and 7 bases at J, with 16 bases in the middle. The germline V gene has CDR1 MGHDK and CDR2 SYGVNS. Here the CDR3 reads CASSAPGTYGTQYF. The DNA for the CDR3 is TGTGCCAGCAGTGCACCAGGGACCTATGGGACCCAGTACTTC.

V and J are TRBV11-2 and TRBJ1-1; D gene ambiguous. The CDR3 covers 14 residues. Germline CDR1 is SGHAT and CDR2 is FQNNGV. Trimming removed 7 bases from V and 3 bases from J, with 15 bases in between. DNA for the CDR3: TGTGCCAGCATCCTCTCCTGGGGAGACACTGAAGCTTTCTTT. This encodes CASILSWGDTEAFF.

The gene calls are TRBV7-2 and TRBJ1-4, with 8 bases that match TRBD1. Trimming cost V 5 bases and J 4 bases; bases outside gene matches: 3. The germline CDR1 and CDR2 sequences are SGHTA and FQGNSA. The CDR3 runs to 14 residues. CDR3 region: CASSRTGNNEKLFF. The DNA for the CDR3 is TGTGCCAGCAGCCGGACAGGGAATAATGAAAAACTGTTTTTT.

The chain uses TRBV5-4 and TRBJ1-2; 11 nucleotides align to TRBD1. The CDR3 is made up of 15 amino acids. Losses at the gene ends were 0 bases for V and 6 bases for J; bases not matched to a gene: 4. Germline CDR1 and CDR2: SGHNT and YYREEE (reference sequence). The CDR3 region has the DNA TGTGCCAGCAGCTTGGTGGGGACAGGGGGTAATGGCTACACCTTC. Encoded protein: CASSLVGTGGNGYTF.

V gene TRBV5-1 combines with J gene TRBJ2-1, with TRBD1 matching over 8 bases. J gave up 3 bases and V 4 bases, and 12 bases lay outside the gene matches. Looked up from germline, CDR1 is SGHRS and CDR2 is YFSETQ. The CDR3 has 17 residues. This CDR3 reads CASSTPSDRAYYNEQFF. DNA of the CDR3: TGCGCCAGCAGCACACCTTCGGACAGGGCTTACTACAATGAGCAGTTCTTC.

This sequence joins TRBV18 and TRBJ1-5, with D hard to call. CDR1 is KGHSH, CDR2 LQKENI, per germline. The V end lost 3 bases, the J end lost 5 bases, and 14 bases lay between the germline ends. The CDR3 has 15 amino acids. In DNA form, the CDR3 reads TGTGCCAGCTCACCGGACGGGTCAAGGGATCAGCCCCAGCATTTT. This codes for CASSPDGSRDQPQHF. Variable domain in full (rest from reference TRBV18 and TRBJ1-5): NAGVMQNPRHLVRRRGQEARLRCSPMKGHSHVYWYRQLPEEGLKFMVYLQKENIIDESGMPKERFSAEFPKEGPSILRIQQVVRGDSAAYFCASSPDGSRDQPQHFGDGTRLSIL.

This chain joins TRBV28 and TRBJ1-3; TRBD1 agrees at 8 bases. The germline gives CDR1 MDHEN, CDR2 SYDVKM. V was pared by 5 bases and J by 6 bases, with 12 bases of the junction left unmatched. The CDR3 consists of 16 residues. The CDR3: CASSPYRGVIVNTIYF. The CDR3 nucleotides are TGTGCCAGCAGTCCCTACAGGGGGGTAATAGTAAACACCATATATTTT. Full variable domain (outside the CDR3, taken from reference TRBV28 and TRBJ1-3): DVKVTQSSRYLVKRTGEKVFLECVQDMDHENMFWYRQDPGLGLRLIYFSYDVKMKEKGDIPEGYSVSREKKERFSLILESASTNQTSMYLCASSPYRGVIVNTIYFGEGSWLTVV.

The V gene is TRBV7-2, the J gene TRBJ2-1; D is ambiguous. Germline CDR1 SGHTA, CDR2 FQGNSA. With 6 bases removed from V and 8 bases from J, the gap between germline ends came to 11 bases. The CDR3 has 12 amino acids. As DNA, the CDR3 is TGTGCCAGCAGAAAGCGTTTTGATGAGCAGTTCTTC. This encodes CASRKRFDEQFF. The variable domain in full, completed from reference TRBV7-2 and TRBJ2-1, reads GAGVSQSPSNKVTEKGKDVELRCDPISGHTALYWYRQSLGQGLEFLIYFQGNSAPDKSGLPSDRFSAERTGGSVSTLTIQRTQQEDSAVYLCASRKRFDEQFFGPGTRLTVL.

V and J are TRBV19 and TRBJ2-7; 8 bases line up with TRBD1. The CDR3 is made up of 18 amino acids. Trimming cost V 3 bases and J 4 bases; bases outside gene matches: 17. Germline CDR1 and CDR2: LNHDA and SQIVND (reference sequence). The CDR3 DNA is TGTGCCAGTAGTATTAGGGGGTTGGAAGGGACAGGTCCGTACGAGCAGTACGTC. Its protein product is CASSIRGLEGTGPYEQYV.

The chain combines TRBV7-2 with TRBJ1-2; no firm D call. Germline V gives CDR1 SGHTA, CDR2 FQGNSA. The CDR3 contains 14 residues. V lost 2 bases and J 4 bases, leaving 11 bases between the germline ends. Written as DNA, the CDR3 is TGTGCCAGCAGCTTAAATGGCTACAGCTATGGCTACACCTTC. Residues: CASSLNGYSYGYTF.

CDR3 nucleotides: TGTGCCAGCTCACCCGATAGAGGGAGAGCTTTCTTT. Its protein is CASSPDRGRAFF. The chain combines TRBV18 with TRBJ1-1; D is ambiguous. V was pared by 3 bases and J by 10 bases, with 12 bases between. This CDR3 region has 12 residues. Per germline, CDR1 KGHSH and CDR2 LQKENI.

The chain links TRBV24-1 to TRBJ2-1; the match to TRBD2 covers 8 bases. Germline values: CDR1 KGHDR, CDR2 SFDVKD. The CDR3 contains 14 residues. The junction had 12 bases not matched to a gene; V was cut back by 3 bases and J by 15 bases. For the CDR3, the DNA is TGTGCCACCAGTGATCGAGTAGCGGGGAGGGCCTCGTTCTTC. This translates into CATSDRVAGRASFF.